These T cell receptor beta chains were read from a single sample in a study of blood T cell repertoires in COVID-19. Sequenced by immunoSEQ multiplex PCR; TCRdb stores in-frame clones only, minus some. The table includes 300,000 to 350,000 clones, roughly 87% detected once. The sequenced sample consisted of PBMCs or T cells enriched from blood (not recorded which). The receptors were gathered from a woman aged 30 to 39 who had recovered from COVID-19. CDR3s include the opening cysteine and the closing phenylalanine or tryptophan. Fields, in order: D gene, J gene, clone size, CDR3 length, V gene, CDR3 DNA, CDR3 protein. D genes are given only for firm matches. Rows give clone size only sometimes, using once, few, many, or a class for an expanded clone.

NA,TRBJ1-2,few,14,TRBV7-2,TGTGCCAGCAGCTTAGAAAGGGGGAAGCCTGGCTACACCTTC,CASSLERGKPGYTF
NA,TRBJ1-4,NA,13,TRBV14,TGTGCCAGCAGCCAAGGCCCAGGGAGGAAACTGTTTTTT,CASSQGPGRKLFF
TRBD2,TRBJ2-1,NA,16,TRBV10-3,TGTGCCATCAGTGGGAACCTAGCGGGGGGTCACAATGAGCAGTTCTTC,CAISGNLAGGHNEQFF
TRBD2,TRBJ2-3,NA,16,TRBV4-3,TGCGCCAGCAGCCAAGGGACTAGCGGGGTCACAGATACGCAGTATTTT,CASSQGTSGVTDTQYF
TRBD2,TRBJ2-3,NA,15,TRBV3-1/TRBV3-2,TGTGCCAGCAGCCCAGCGGGGGCTCCATGGGATACGCAGTATTTT,CASSPAGAPWDTQYF
NA,TRBJ1-1,NA,13,TRBV6-5,TGTGCCAGCAGTATGACAGGGAACACTGAAGCTTTCTTT,CASSMTGNTEAFF
TRBD1,TRBJ2-7,NA,15,TRBV7-9,TGTGCCAGCAGTAACCTGGACAGGGGTTCCTACGAGCAGTACTTC,CASSNLDRGSYEQYF
NA,TRBJ1-1,NA,15,TRBV9,TGTGCCAGCAGCGGACCGGGAAAATTGACTACTGAAGCTTTCTTT,CASSGPGKLTTEAFF
NA,TRBJ1-2,NA,13,TRBV5-4,TGTGCCAGCAGCTGGCCCGGGGGATACGGCTACACCTTC,CASSWPGGYGYTF
TRBD2,TRBJ2-3,NA,16,TRBV3-1/TRBV3-2,TGTGCCAGCAGCCAAGAGCCGGGACTAGCGTCGGATACGCAGTATTTT,CASSQEPGLASDTQYF
NA,TRBJ1-3,NA,15,TRBV7-2,TGTGCCAGCAGCCCCGCTTCAGGATACGGAAACACCATATATTTT,CASSPASGYGNTIYF
NA,TRBJ2-7,few,15,TRBV27,TGTGCCAGCAGCTTCATCTCAGGGGCCGCCTACGAGCAGTACTTC,CASSFISGAAYEQYF
NA,TRBJ2-4,once,15,TRBV19,TGTGCCAGTAGTATCCTCGGGGTAGCCAAAAACATTCAGTACTTC,CASSILGVAKNIQYF
TRBD1,TRBJ1-3,NA,15,TRBV30,TGTGCCTGGAGTGACCCAGGGGGACCTGGAAACACCATATATTTT,CAWSDPGGPGNTIYF
TRBD1,TRBJ1-4,once,18,TRBV5-4,TGTGCCAGCAGCTTGGCGCCATTGACAGGGCGAGGGGGTGAAAAACTGTTTTTT,CASSLAPLTGRGGEKLFF
TRBD1,TRBJ1-2,NA,14,TRBV28,TGTGCCAGCAGCAGACAGGGGTCTACCTATGGCTACACCTTC,CASSRQGSTYGYTF